Shown below are 19 T cell receptor beta chains from a single sample sequenced in a study of T cells in Graves' hyperthyroidism and ophthalmopathy. Amplification of TCR beta CDR3 regions used RNA as the template. The primer set for the first-round RT-PCR of the TCR CDR3 was HTBI. Via MiXCR, TCRdb re-called the multiplex PCR reads, giving one row per CDR3 protein. The sample has roughly 740,000 distinct CDR3 sequences; 15% to 20% are singletons. The sample was blood. These TCRs come from a man between 18 and 29 years old with Graves' hyperthyroidism.

This clonotype was seen ten or more times. The CDR3 sequence: CGTRDRANRNTEAFF. In DNA form, the CDR3 reads TGTGGCACCCGGGACAGGGCTAATCGGAACACTGAAGCTTTCTTT. The rearrangement uses TRBV6-1 and TRBJ1-1; 9 positions agree with TRBD1. The CDR3 extends over 15 amino acids. Germline lookup yields CDR1 MNHNS and CDR2 SASEGT.

This clonotype was recorded a few times. This rearrangement joins TRBV5-6 to TRBJ1-2; no clear D gene. The germline V gene encodes CDR1 SGHDT and CDR2 YYEEEE. Trimming took off 7 bases at V and 2 bases at J, with 12 bases between the two ends. The CDR3 length is 13 residues. CDR3 protein: CASGAGLNYGYTF. DNA for the CDR3: TGTGCCAGCGGAGCGGGATTAAACTATGGCTACACCTTC.

The V call is TRBV29-1, the J call TRBJ2-7; 11 nucleotides match TRBD2. The CDR3 consists of 17 residues. Germline V lookup: CDR1 SQVTM, CDR2 ANQGSEA. With V trimmed by 5 bases and J by 4 bases, 16 bases remained unmatched. CDR3 in amino acids: CSVTAPLAGEWSYEQYF. DNA for the CDR3: TGCAGCGTTACAGCCCCACTAGCGGGAGAATGGTCGTACGAGCAGTACTTC.

The chain is built from TRBV11-2 and TRBJ2-7; no definite D call. The CDR3 runs to 13 residues. The germline gives CDR1 SGHAT, CDR2 FQNNGV. The V end lost 0 bases, the J end lost 8 bases, and 11 bases lay between the germline ends. CDR3 loop: CASSLDRRAQQYF. DNA for the CDR3: TGTGCCAGCAGCTTAGATCGTCGGGCGCAGCAGTACTTC.

The rearrangement uses TRBV5-1 and TRBJ1-4, with D possibly matching TRBD1 (5 bases). The V end lost 4 bases, the J end lost 8 bases, and 18 bases lay between the germline ends. CDR1 is SGHRS, CDR2 YFSETQ, per germline. The CDR3 runs 15 residues. In DNA, the CDR3 is TGCGCCAGCAGCCCCCAGGGACGAGCGGCGGAAAAACTGTTTTTT. Its protein is CASSPQGRAAEKLFF.

This clonotype was seen a handful of times. The J gene is TRBJ2-7, the V gene TRBV19; 10 bases are a match to TRBD1. CDR1 is LNHDA and CDR2 is SQIVND in the germline V gene (reference sequence). The ends lost 5 bases at V and 3 bases at J; junction bases unmatched: 7. This CDR3 region has 15 residues. Here the CDR3 DNA reads TGTGCCAGTAGTTCCCTTGGACAGGGGGGCTACGAGCAGTACTTC. Protein sequence: CASSSLGQGGYEQYF.

Turning to this clonotype: A much more abundant neighbour one base away suggests this may be a read error. The chain uses TRBV6-5 and TRBJ2-5, with D unclear. Germline V gives CDR1 MNHEY, CDR2 SVGAGI. This CDR3 contains 14 residues. Trimming removed 0 bases from V and 1 base from J, with 6 bases in between. In DNA form, the CDR3 reads TGTGCCAGCAGTTACTCGAACAGCCAAGAGACCCAGTACTTC. Translated, it gives CASSYSNSQETQYF.

This rearrangement joins TRBV15 to TRBJ2-3; a possible D gene is TRBD2 (5 bases). V lost 1 base, J lost 5 bases, and 10 bases lay in between. This CDR3 comprises 14 residues. Germline loops: CDR1 LNHNV, CDR2 YYDKDF (reference sequence). The CDR3 sequence: CATSRVIEGDTQYF. The CDR3 DNA sequence: TGTGCCACCAGCAGAGTTATCGAGGGAGATACGCAGTATTTT.

The gene calls are TRBV9 and TRBJ2-5; D unresolved. Trimming left V 3 bases short and J 6 bases short, with 12 bases between. This CDR3 spans 13 amino acids. Per the germline V gene, CDR1 is SGDLS and CDR2 is YYNGEE. CDR3 region: CASSGVGVQTQYF. CDR3 DNA: TGTGCCAGCAGCGGCGTTGGAGTCCAGACCCAGTACTTC. Together with reference TRBV9 and TRBJ2-5, the CDR3 gives the full variable domain: DSGVTQTPKHLITATGQRVTLRCSPRSGDLSVYWYQQSLDQGLQFLIQYYNGEERAKGNILERFSAQQFPDLHSELNLSSLELGDSALYFCASSGVGVQTQYFGPGTRLLVL.

This clonotype was seen more than once but under ten times. The chain joins TRBV20-1 to TRBJ2-2; D perhaps matches TRBD1 (7 bases). This CDR3 has 13 residues. Germline lookup yields CDR1 DFQATT and CDR2 SNEGSKA (reference sequence). The CDR3 DNA is TGCATCTGGAGACAGGGAGGTACCGGGGAGCTGTTTTTT. It translates to CIWRQGGTGELFF.

This chain links TRBV20-1 with TRBJ2-2, with D unclear. V dropped 3 bases and J dropped 4 bases, with 15 bases sitting between them. The CDR3 length is 15 residues. Germline-derived CDR1 and CDR2 are DFQATT and SNEGSKA (reference sequence). CDR3 protein: CSASADPFITGELFF. The CDR3, as DNA: TGCAGTGCTAGCGCAGACCCTTTTATCACCGGGGAGCTGTTTTTT.

This clonotype was seen many times. The chain combines TRBV7-2 with TRBJ2-1; the match to TRBD2 covers 12 bases. The trim removed 1 base at V and 4 bases at J, leaving 2 bases unmatched. The CDR3 contains 16 residues. CDR1 and CDR2 from the germline V gene are SGHTA and FQGNSA. The CDR3 nucleotides read TGTGCCAGCAGCTTAGTCGGACTAGCGGGGTACAATGAGCAGTTCTTC. It specifies CASSLVGLAGYNEQFF.

This clonotype was seen many times. V and J are TRBV10-3 and TRBJ2-5, with TRBD2 matching over 11 bases. Germline CDR1 reads ENHRY; CDR2 reads SYGVKD. CDR3 size: 14 residues. The ends lost 9 bases at V and 3 bases at J; junction bases unmatched: 6. CDR3 DNA: TGTGCCATACTCGGGACTAGCGGAAAAGAGACCCAGTACTTC. Its translation: CAILGTSGKETQYF.

The rearrangement uses TRBV5-4 and TRBJ2-4; D is uncertain. In germline, CDR1 is SGHNT, CDR2 YYREEE (reference sequence). The CDR3 covers 14 residues. V was clipped by 0 bases and J by 9 bases, with 13 bases between them. The CDR3 DNA follows: TGTGCCAGCAGCTTGGAGTCCGTCGGTGGCATTCAGTACTTC. Translation: CASSLESVGGIQYF.

This clonotype has at least ten counts. V and J are TRBV6-1 and TRBJ2-5; TRBD2 aligns across 7 bases. The CDR3 contains 13 residues. Losses at the gene ends were 11 bases for V and 2 bases for J; bases not matched to a gene: 8. Germline V gene data show CDR1 as MNHNS and CDR2 as SASEGT. This chain's CDR3 is CAVGRYNQETQYF. For the CDR3, the DNA is TGTGCCGTCGGGAGGTACAATCAAGAGACCCAGTACTTC.

This clonotype has a handful of counts. This chain uses TRBV7-2 with TRBJ2-6; D gene ambiguous. CDR1 and CDR2 (germline): SGHTA, FQGNSA. V was pared by 5 bases and J by 0 bases, with 14 bases between. The CDR3 has 17 residues. The CDR3 loop reads CASSPRVTISGANVLTF. The CDR3 region has the DNA TGTGCCAGCAGCCCCCGTGTTACCATCTCTGGGGCCAACGTCCTGACTTTC. The variable domain in full, with the rest retrieved from reference TRBV7-2 and TRBJ2-6, is GAGVSQSPSNKVTEKGKDVELRCDPISGHTALYWYRQSLGQGLEFLIYFQGNSAPDKSGLPSDRFSAERTGGSVSTLTIQRTQQEDSAVYLCASSPRVTISGANVLTFGAGSRLTVL.

V usage is TRBV6-2 or TRBV6-3 and J usage is TRBJ2-7; D is undetermined. The CDR3 covers 15 residues. Trimming took 0 bases from V and 2 from J, leaving 11 bases between them. The germline gives CDR1 MNHEY, CDR2 SVGEGT. The CDR3 coding sequence is TGTGCCAGCAGTTACTCCGACAACTACCCCTACGAGCAGTACTTC. Translating it yields CASSYSDNYPYEQYF.

This clonotype was counted ten times or more. For the CDR3, the DNA is TGTGCCAGCAGCCATCTGACCGGGACGGAGGGGGACCAGTACTTC. Residues: CASSHLTGTEGDQYF. The rearrangement uses TRBV7-9 and TRBJ2-5; tentatively, D is TRBD1 or TRBD2 (6 bases each). V was trimmed by 5 bases and J by 10 bases, leaving 23 bases between them. The CDR3 totals 15 residues. Germline-derived CDR1 and CDR2 are SEHNR and FQNEAQ (reference sequence).

This clonotype has at least ten counts. The J gene is TRBJ2-7, the V gene TRBV6-5; TRBD2 aligns across 9 bases. This CDR3 region has 13 residues. The J segment lost 4 bases and the V segment lost 6 bases, leaving 4 bases of the junction unmatched. Per germline, CDR1 MNHEY and CDR2 SVGAGI. The CDR3 region is CASRGLAGYEQYF. The CDR3 region has the DNA TGTGCCAGCAGGGGACTAGCAGGGTACGAGCAGTACTTC.